This T cell receptor (beta chain) was observed in a study of blood T cell repertoires in COVID-19 (dated by TCRdb to 2018 to 2020). For context, the study as a whole: Collaborator samples came from the United States, Italy and Spain and covered acute and convalescent phases of COVID-19. The prospective study material was composed of cDNA or gDNA derived from T cells, B-cell-depleted T cells, or PBMCs. Sample metadata almost always included a de-identified subject ID, COVID-19 status, age in years and sex. Where HLA class I and class II types were available, the types were taken from metadata supplied by the sample provider, not from assay-based typing. The samples were drawn from two sources: the first 160 participants of the ongoing ImmuneRACE study, and fewer than 1,500 subjects contributed by 6 global collaborators. Subjects who had been exposed to COVID-19, were actively infected with it, or had recovered from it provided the deeply sampled blood TCRbeta repertoires that made up the dataset. The repertoires were released in a freely available public database meant as a resource for research on the immune response to SARS-CoV-2. Study-wide conclusions, independent of this receptor: The quantity of clinical and demographic metadata differed by source and by participant and was supplied without curation.

The immunoSEQ Assay, a bias-controlled multiplex PCR, was used to amplify TCRbeta CDR3 regions from genomic DNA. Processing in the source paper ran as follows. The number of nucleated cells in each sample was estimated from the amplification of reference gene primers within the assay. Sequence reads were collapsed and filtered to measure the absolute abundance of every unique TCRbeta CDR3 rearrangement. For each sample, productive Simpson clonality was calculated by taking the square root of Simpson's diversity index across productive rearrangements. Entries here come from immuneACCESS through TCRdb and include only in-frame sequences with V and J called. Some clones fail to appear in such tables; in the studies checked, an unresolved V gene covers under half of the shortfall, and the cause of the remainder is unknown. V and J calls and clone size come straight from that table; D and trimming were deduced from the DNA. Recorded for this sample are almost 55,000 clones; about nine tenths of them occurred a single time. Just under 8.5% of the sample is held by the ten biggest clonotypes.

Each collaborating institution followed its own protocols to collect whole blood in K2EDTA tubes. For TCRbeta analysis, collaborator samples were shipped as frozen whole blood, as isolated PBMCs, or as DNA extracted from either sample type. Its CDR3 holds 12 amino acids, cysteine through phenylalanine. Solely the CDR3 DNA is kept, with 36 bases framed from the first base. The CDR1 and CDR2 encoded by the germline V gene are SGHDN and FVKESK. V and J lose 0 bases and 11 bases, and a span of 10 bases separates them. Concerning this clone itself: Its antigen target is currently unknown. No base-level quality is on record; no much larger clone is a single base apart.

Sequences were obtained from peripheral blood. The TCR sequence derives from a woman aged 40 to 55 with active COVID-19. The V gene is TRBV14 and the J gene is TRBJ1-1, with the D gene too uncertain to name. The DNA sequence is as follows: TGTGCCAGCAGCCAAGATCTGCGGGCGGCTTTCTTT. It translates to CASSQDLRAAFF.